This TCR beta chain was recovered during a study of blood T cell repertoires in COVID-19. Turning to the study itself: Acute-phase and convalescent COVID-19 samples originated in the United States, Italy and Spain. The analysed material was cDNA or gDNA that came from T cells, B-cell-depleted T cells, or PBMCs.

The method was immunoSEQ multiplex PCR; TCRdb's version includes in-frame clones alone and lacks a portion of them. The sample comprises 250,000 or so clones, around nine tenths of which are singletons, and about 10% rests with the top ten. The CDR3 totals 15 residues. Germline V gives CDR1 KGHSH, CDR2 LQKENI. With V trimmed by 0 bases and J by 7 bases, 4 bases remained unmatched. The rearrangement joins TRBV18 to TRBJ1-5, with 9 bases fitting TRBD1. The sample comprised peripheral blood. This receptor was taken from a man aged 35 to 55 with active or convalescent COVID-19. CDR3 bases: TGTGCCAGCTCACCACCAACAGGGGGCGGGCAGCCCCAGCATTTT. Translated, it gives CASSPPTGGGQPQHF.